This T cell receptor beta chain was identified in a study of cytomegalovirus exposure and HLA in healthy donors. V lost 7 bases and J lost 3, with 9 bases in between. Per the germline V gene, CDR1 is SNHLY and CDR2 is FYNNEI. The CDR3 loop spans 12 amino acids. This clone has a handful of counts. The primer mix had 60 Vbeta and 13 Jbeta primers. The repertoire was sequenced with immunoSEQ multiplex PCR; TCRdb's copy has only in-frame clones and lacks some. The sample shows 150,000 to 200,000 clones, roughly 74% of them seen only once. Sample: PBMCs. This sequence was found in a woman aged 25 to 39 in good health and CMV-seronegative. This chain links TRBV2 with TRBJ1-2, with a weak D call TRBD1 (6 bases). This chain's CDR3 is CASTQGHYGYTF. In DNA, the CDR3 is TGTGCCAGCACCCAGGGGCACTATGGCTACACCTTC.